This T cell receptor beta chain comes out of a study of T cell changes during pregnancy in multiple sclerosis. Per germline, CDR1 LGHNT and CDR2 FRNRAP. CDR3 length: 14 residues. The V end was cut by 3 bases, the J end by 2 bases, with 11 bases between. The protocol was immunoSEQ multiplex PCR, while the TCRdb copy is restricted to in-frame clones and leaves out a portion. Counted here are 65,000 to 85,000 clones, roughly nine tenths occurring once; the ten biggest clones make up around 1.6%. The genes are TRBV12-5 and TRBJ2-7, with a tentative D call TRBD1 (6 bases). The source was peripheral blood, collected after pregnancy. This TCR came from a female donor with multiple sclerosis, enrolled in a pregnancy study. CDR3 nucleotide sequence: TGTGCTAGTGGTTTAAGGGGACAAACCTACGAGCAGTACTTC. As protein: CASGLRGQTYEQYF.